This TCR beta chain was profiled in a study of blood T cell repertoires in COVID-19. About the research overall: Sources were T cells, B-cell-depleted T cells, or PBMCs; the material itself was cDNA or gDNA.

In the original analysis: Estimation of nucleated cell counts was performed using reference gene primer amplification. Assay used: immunoSEQ multiplex PCR; TCRdb lists only in-frame clones, some missing. The V and J calls and clone size are taken from that table; D and trimming were inferred from the DNA. The table lists about 240,000 clones, 75% to 85% of them singletons. This clone was counted a single time. The ends were cut back, 5 bases at V and 1 base at J, with 8 bases in the middle. Germline V CDR1 and CDR2: WNHNN, SYGVQD (reference sequence). CDR3 size: 14 residues. The sequence came from a woman in her seventies with acute or convalescent COVID-19. Sequencing used peripheral blood. This chain connects TRBV10-1 to TRBJ2-2; D perhaps matches TRBD1 (6 bases). The CDR3 here is CASSRTENTGELFF. The CDR3, as DNA: TGCGCCAGCAGTAGGACAGAGAACACCGGGGAGCTGTTTTTT.